This TCR beta chain is drawn from a study of OX40 agonist ivuxolimab in advanced cancers. Study-level information: Treatment of patients was with ivuxolimab, an agonistic anti-OX40 (CD134) antibody. Those treated in dose escalation had hepatocellular carcinoma, melanoma, renal cell cancer or head and neck cancer. Cohort: 65% to 90% men, mean age approximately 60, aged about 23 to 79. Study-level findings and limits: Among the lowest levels of clonal expansion were found in partial responders at 0.1-3.0 mg/kg.

The CDR3 has 12 residues. Germline CDR1 and CDR2: MDHEN and SYDVKM. V was clipped by 6 bases and J by 6 bases, with 9 bases between them. Generated by immunoSEQ multiplex PCR, the TCRdb table keeps only in-frame clones and is missing some. The sample holds about 90,000 clones, about nine tenths seen once. This clone showed up just once. The antigen remains undetermined. The clonotype was recovered from an adult with an advanced solid tumor such as melanoma, head and neck, liver or kidney cancer. This chain connects TRBV28 to TRBJ1-5; D gene uncertain. The sample here was CD4+ or CD8+ T cells sorted from blood, taken in a trial of the OX40 agonist ivuxolimab. CDR3 in DNA: TGTGCCAGCAGGGACCTGGGTCAGCCCCAGCATTTT. This codes for CASRDLGQPQHF.